Listed below are T cell receptor beta chains from one sample, sequenced in a study of persistence of HIV-infected CD4 T cells. Antigen specificity for these receptors is unknown. Measured with immunoSEQ multiplex PCR; TCRdb has only the in-frame clones, and not every one. The repertoire holds 13,000 or so clones, with less than 70% as singletons. The sequencing used CD4+ T cells sorted from PBMCs after 18-hour stimulation, collected from a patient who received antiretroviral therapy. The receptors shown here come from an adult man with HIV who was CMV-seropositive. Each CDR3 is given with its conserved first and last residue. Each record gives: D gene, J gene, clone size, V gene, CDR3 protein, CDR3 DNA. A D gene is named only where the DNA matches it firmly. A row's size may be missing; if present it is once, few, many or a size class.

D: TRBD1; J: TRBJ2-7; size: -; V: TRBV27; CDR3: CASSPRRQGSYEQYF; DNA: TGTGCCAGCAGTCCCCGAAGACAGGGTTCCTACGAGCAGTACTTC
D: -; J: TRBJ1-1; size: few; V: TRBV6-5; CDR3: CASSYSFGMNTEAFF; DNA: TGTGCCAGCAGTTACTCTTTCGGCATGAACACTGAAGCTTTCTTT
D: -; J: TRBJ2-3; size: few; V: TRBV30; CDR3: CAWSVRSTDTQYF; DNA: TGTGCCTGGAGTGTACGGAGTACAGATACGCAGTATTTT
D: -; J: TRBJ2-2; size: once; V: TRBV6-2/TRBV6-3; CDR3: CASSYSGGLVNTGELFF; DNA: TGTGCCAGCAGTTACTCGGGGGGATTAGTTAACACCGGGGAGCTGTTTTTT
D: -; J: TRBJ2-2; size: -; V: TRBV10-3; CDR3: CAISETALGQGGNTGELFF; DNA: TGTGCCATCAGTGAGACCGCGCTTGGACAGGGAGGGAATACCGGGGAGCTGTTTTTT
D: TRBD1; J: TRBJ2-5; size: -; V: TRBV5-1; CDR3: CASSVGQGAQETQYF; DNA: TGCGCCAGCAGCGTGGGACAGGGGGCCCAAGAGACCCAGTACTTC
D: TRBD2; J: TRBJ2-6; size: -; V: TRBV27; CDR3: CASSLVGVRGSGANVLTF; DNA: TGTGCCAGCAGTTTGGTAGGAGTGCGGGGGTCTGGGGCCAACGTCCTGACTTTC
D: -; J: TRBJ2-1; size: -; V: TRBV6-6; CDR3: CASTFRDGNEQFF; DNA: TGTGCCAGCACCTTCAGGGATGGGAATGAGCAGTTCTTC
D: -; J: TRBJ1-5; size: few; V: TRBV12-3/TRBV12-4; CDR3: CASSSEYQPQHF; DNA: TGTGCCAGCAGTTCCGAATATCAGCCCCAGCATTTT
D: TRBD1; J: TRBJ2-3; size: -; V: TRBV4-1; CDR3: CASSQGDREADTQYF; DNA: TGCGCCAGCAGCCAGGGGGACAGGGAGGCAGATACGCAGTATTTT
D: -; J: TRBJ1-1; size: medium-sized; V: TRBV18; CDR3: CASSRRVAVEAFF; DNA: TGTGCCAGCTCACGACGGGTTGCAGTTGAAGCTTTCTTT
D: -; J: TRBJ1-2; size: -; V: TRBV7-8; CDR3: CASSLGGYGYTF; DNA: TGTGCCAGCAGCTTAGGGGGCTATGGCTACACCTTC
D: TRBD1; J: TRBJ1-3; size: once; V: TRBV15; CDR3: CATSSGTGNSGNTIYF; DNA: TGTGCCACCAGCAGCGGGACAGGGAACTCTGGAAACACCATATATTTT
D: TRBD1; J: TRBJ1-1; size: -; V: TRBV27; CDR3: CASSFYDRGEAFF; DNA: TGTGCCAGCAGTTTTTATGACAGGGGTGAAGCTTTCTTT
D: TRBD2; J: TRBJ2-3; size: once; V: TRBV19; CDR3: CASSIGLAGPDTQYF; DNA: TGTGCCAGTAGTATAGGACTAGCGGGGCCAGATACGCAGTATTTT
D: -; J: TRBJ1-1; size: -; V: TRBV10-3; CDR3: CAISESKRSNTEAFF; DNA: TGTGCCATCAGTGAGTCGAAGAGGTCGAACACTGAAGCTTTCTTT
D: TRBD2; J: TRBJ2-1; size: -; V: TRBV6-2/TRBV6-3; CDR3: CASSPTGLFYNEQFF; DNA: TGTGCCAGCAGCCCCACGGGACTATTCTACAATGAGCAGTTCTTC
D: -; J: TRBJ2-2; size: -; V: TRBV30; CDR3: CACTSWGAGELFF; DNA: TGTGCCTGCACTTCATGGGGGGCCGGGGAGCTGTTTTTT
D: -; J: TRBJ1-2; size: -; V: TRBV12-3/TRBV12-4; CDR3: CASTGLYGYTF; DNA: TGTGCCAGCACGGGGCTATACGGCTACACCTTC
D: TRBD1; J: TRBJ1-5; size: -; V: TRBV5-6; CDR3: CASSRPTGPSDQPQHF; DNA: TGTGCCAGCAGCCGGCCGACAGGGCCCTCAGATCAGCCCCAGCATTTT
D: -; J: TRBJ1-2; size: -; V: TRBV30; CDR3: CAWSMRSYGYTF; DNA: TGTGCCTGGAGTATGAGGAGTTATGGCTACACCTTC
D: TRBD1; J: TRBJ1-1; size: -; V: TRBV6-1; CDR3: CASSVRPGQVNTEAFF; DNA: TGTGCCAGCAGTGTACGCCCGGGACAGGTGAACACTGAAGCTTTCTTT
D: -; J: TRBJ2-2; size: -; V: TRBV27; CDR3: CASSLAWNTGELFF; DNA: TGTGCCAGCAGTTTAGCTTGGAACACCGGGGAGCTGTTTTTT
D: -; J: TRBJ1-1; size: -; V: TRBV7-2; CDR3: CASSLGQRNTEAFF; DNA: TGTGCCAGCAGCTTAGGACAGAGGAACACTGAAGCTTTCTTT